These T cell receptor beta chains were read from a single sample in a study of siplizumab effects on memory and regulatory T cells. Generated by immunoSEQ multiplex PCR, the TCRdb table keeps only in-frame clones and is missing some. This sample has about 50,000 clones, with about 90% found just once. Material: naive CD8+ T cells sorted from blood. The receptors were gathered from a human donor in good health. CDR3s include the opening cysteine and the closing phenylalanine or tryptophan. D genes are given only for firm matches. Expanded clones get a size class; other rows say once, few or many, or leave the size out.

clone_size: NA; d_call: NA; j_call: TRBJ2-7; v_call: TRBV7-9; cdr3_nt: TGTGCCAGCAGCTTAGAAGGGCAGGGTGACTCCTACGAGCAGTACTTC; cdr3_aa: CASSLEGQGDSYEQYF
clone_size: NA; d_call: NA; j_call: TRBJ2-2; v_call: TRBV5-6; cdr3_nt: TGTGCCAGCAGACTGAAGTACTCCTTAATTGGCGGGGAGCTGTTTTTT; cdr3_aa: CASRLKYSLIGGELFF
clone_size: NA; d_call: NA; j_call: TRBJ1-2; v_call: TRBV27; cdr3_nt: TGTGCCAGCAGTGCAGGACAGTACAACTATGGCTACACCTTC; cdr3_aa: CASSAGQYNYGYTF
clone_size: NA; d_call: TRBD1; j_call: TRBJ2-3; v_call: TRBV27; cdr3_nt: TGTGCCAGTTCACAGGGGGCCACTAGCACAGATACGCAGTATTTT; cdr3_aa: CASSQGATSTDTQYF
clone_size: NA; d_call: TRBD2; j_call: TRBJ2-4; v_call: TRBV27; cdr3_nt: TGTGCCAGCAGTCTTAAGGGACTAGCGGGGGGACTAGCCAAAAACATTCAGTACTTC; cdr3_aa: CASSLKGLAGGLAKNIQYF
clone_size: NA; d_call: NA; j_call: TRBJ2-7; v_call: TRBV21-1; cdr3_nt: TGTGCCAGCAGCAAAGGTACAGGGTTCCACACCTCCTACGAGCAGTACTTC; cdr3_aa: CASSKGTGFHTSYEQYF
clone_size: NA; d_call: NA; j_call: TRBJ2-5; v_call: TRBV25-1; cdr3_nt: TGTGCCAGCAGGAGCTGGAGGGGCACAACCCCACAAGAGACCCAGTACTTC; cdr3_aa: CASRSWRGTTPQETQYF
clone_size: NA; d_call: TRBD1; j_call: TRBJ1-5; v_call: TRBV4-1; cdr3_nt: TGCGCCAGCAGCCAAGTGGCAGGGGGCGGTCAGCCCCAGCATTTT; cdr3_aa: CASSQVAGGGQPQHF
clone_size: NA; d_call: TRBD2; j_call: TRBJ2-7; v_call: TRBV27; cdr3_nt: TGTGCCACCTCCGTAGCGGGGGGTCCCTACGAGCAGTACTTC; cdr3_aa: CATSVAGGPYEQYF
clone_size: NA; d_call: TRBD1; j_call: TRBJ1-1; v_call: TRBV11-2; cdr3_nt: TGTGCCAGCAGCCCGGACAGGGGCCTAAACACTGAAGCTTTCTTT; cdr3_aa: CASSPDRGLNTEAFF
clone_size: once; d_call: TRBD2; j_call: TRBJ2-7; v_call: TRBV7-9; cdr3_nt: TGTGCCAGCAGCTCCCCGGCGGGAGAATTCTACGAGCAGTACTTC; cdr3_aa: CASSSPAGEFYEQYF
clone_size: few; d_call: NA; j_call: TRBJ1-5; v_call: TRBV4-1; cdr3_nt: TGCGCCAGCAGCCAAGGGCCCGGAGGCAATCAGCCCCAGCATTTT; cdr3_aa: CASSQGPGGNQPQHF
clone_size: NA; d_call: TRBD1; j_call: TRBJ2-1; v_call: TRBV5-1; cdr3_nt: TGCGCCAGCAACAGGGGTGCGGCGGGTCTGAGCTCCTACAATGAGCAGTTCTTC; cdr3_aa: CASNRGAAGLSSYNEQFF
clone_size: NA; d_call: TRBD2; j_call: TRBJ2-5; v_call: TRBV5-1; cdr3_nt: TGCGCCAGCAGCTCCCTTAGCGGGAGCACCCAAGAGACCCAGTACTTC; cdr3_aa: CASSSLSGSTQETQYF
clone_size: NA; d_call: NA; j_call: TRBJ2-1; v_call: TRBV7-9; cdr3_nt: TGTGCCAGCAGCTTAGCGTCGCGTAACAATGAGCAGTTCTTC; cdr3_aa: CASSLASRNNEQFF
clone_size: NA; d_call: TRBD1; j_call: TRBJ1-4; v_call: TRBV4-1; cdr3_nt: TGCGCCAGCAGCCAAGGGGGACAGGGAGGCGAAAAACTGTTTTTT; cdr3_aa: CASSQGGQGGEKLFF
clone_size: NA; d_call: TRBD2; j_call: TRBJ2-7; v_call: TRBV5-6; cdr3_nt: TGTGCCAGCAGCTTGGAGGGACTAGCGGGAGACGAGCAGTACTTC; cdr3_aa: CASSLEGLAGDEQYF
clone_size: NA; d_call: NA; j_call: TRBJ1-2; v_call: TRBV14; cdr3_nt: TGTGCCAGCAGCCAAGAAGAAAAAGGATTATATGGCTACACCTTC; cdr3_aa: CASSQEEKGLYGYTF
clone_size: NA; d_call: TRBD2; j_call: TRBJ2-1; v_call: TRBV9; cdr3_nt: TGTGCCAGCAGCGTAAAGAGTAGCGGGGGGAACAATGAGCAGTTCTTC; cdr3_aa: CASSVKSSGGNNEQFF
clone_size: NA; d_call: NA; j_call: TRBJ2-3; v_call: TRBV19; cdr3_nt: TGTGCCAGTAGTATCCTCCAGGGCGATACGCAGTATTTT; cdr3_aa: CASSILQGDTQYF
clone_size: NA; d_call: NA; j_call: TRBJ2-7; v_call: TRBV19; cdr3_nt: TGTGCCGCGGGCAGCATCTACGAGCAGTACTTC; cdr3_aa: CAAGSIYEQYF
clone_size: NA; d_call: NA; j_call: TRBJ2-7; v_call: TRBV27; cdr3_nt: TGTGCCAGCAGTAGGACCGGATACTACGAGCAGTACTTC; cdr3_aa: CASSRTGYYEQYF
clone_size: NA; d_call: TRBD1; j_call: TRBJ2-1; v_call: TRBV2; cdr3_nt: TGTGCCAGCAGTGAAATGGACAGGGGGAATGATGAGCAGTTCTTC; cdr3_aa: CASSEMDRGNDEQFF
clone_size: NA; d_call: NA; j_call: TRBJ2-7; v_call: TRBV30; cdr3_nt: TGTGCCTGGAGCGGCGACAGAATCTACGAGCAGTACTTC; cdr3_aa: CAWSGDRIYEQYF
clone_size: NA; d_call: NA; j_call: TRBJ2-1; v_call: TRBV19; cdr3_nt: TGTGCCAGTAGTAGTTTTAATGAGCAGTTCTTC; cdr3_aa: CASSSFNEQFF
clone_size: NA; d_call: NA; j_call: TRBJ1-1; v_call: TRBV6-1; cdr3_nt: TGTGCCAGCATTTGGCCACTTGGGACTGAAGCTTTCTTT; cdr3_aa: CASIWPLGTEAFF
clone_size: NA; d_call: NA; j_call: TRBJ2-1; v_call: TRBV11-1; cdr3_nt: TGTGCCAGCAGGAAATACAATGAGCAGTTCTTC; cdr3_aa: CASRKYNEQFF
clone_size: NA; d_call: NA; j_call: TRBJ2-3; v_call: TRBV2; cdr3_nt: TGTGCCAGCAGTGCTGGCGGTCAGGACCTCTCGAATACGCAGTATTTT; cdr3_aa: CASSAGGQDLSNTQYF
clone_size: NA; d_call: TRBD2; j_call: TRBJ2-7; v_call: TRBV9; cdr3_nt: TGTGCCAGCAGCGGAGGACCGGGACTAGGCGCCCTCGAGCAGTACTTC; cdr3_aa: CASSGGPGLGALEQYF
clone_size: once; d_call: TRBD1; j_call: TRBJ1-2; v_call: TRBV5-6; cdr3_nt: TGTGCCAGCAGCTTGGGGGACAGCGACTATGGCTACACCTTC; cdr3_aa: CASSLGDSDYGYTF
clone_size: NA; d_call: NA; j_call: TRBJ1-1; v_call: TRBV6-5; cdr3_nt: TGTGCCAGCAGTTACTCACAAGGAACTGAAGCTTTCTTT; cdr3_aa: CASSYSQGTEAFF
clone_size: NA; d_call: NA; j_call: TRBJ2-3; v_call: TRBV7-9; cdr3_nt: TGTGCCAGTCGAGCGGCTAGCACAGATACGCAGTATTTT; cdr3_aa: CASRAASTDTQYF
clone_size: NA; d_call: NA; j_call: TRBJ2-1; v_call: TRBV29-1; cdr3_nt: TGCAGCGTAGAAGCGGGTACCTCCAATGAGCAGTTCTTC; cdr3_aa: CSVEAGTSNEQFF
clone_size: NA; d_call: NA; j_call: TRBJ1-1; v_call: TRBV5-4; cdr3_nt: TGTGCCAGCAGCCCGGGGGCCCTGAACACTGAAGCTTTCTTT; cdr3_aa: CASSPGALNTEAFF
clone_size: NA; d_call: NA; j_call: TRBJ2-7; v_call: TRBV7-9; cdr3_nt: TGTGCCAGCAGCGGGTGGGACAAGACCTACGAGCAGTACTTC; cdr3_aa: CASSGWDKTYEQYF
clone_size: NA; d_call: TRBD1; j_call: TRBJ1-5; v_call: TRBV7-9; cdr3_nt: TGTGCCAGCAGCCATCGGACAGGGGAACCTTCGGGTCAGCCCCAGCATTTT; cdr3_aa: CASSHRTGEPSGQPQHF
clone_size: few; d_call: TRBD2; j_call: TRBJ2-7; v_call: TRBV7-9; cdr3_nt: TGTGCCAGCGAACTAGCGGGATACAACGAGCAGTACTTC; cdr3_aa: CASELAGYNEQYF
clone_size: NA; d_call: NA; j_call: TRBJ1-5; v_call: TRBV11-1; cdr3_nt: TGTGCCAGCAGCTTAGGTTGGGAGGGGTCGCCCCAGCATTTT; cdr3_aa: CASSLGWEGSPQHF
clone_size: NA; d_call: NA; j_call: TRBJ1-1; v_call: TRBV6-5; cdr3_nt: TGTGCCAGCAGCAAACCGGGGGGGTCCACTGAAGCTTTCTTT; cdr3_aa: CASSKPGGSTEAFF
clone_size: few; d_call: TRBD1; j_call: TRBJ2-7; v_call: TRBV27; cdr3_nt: TGTGCCAGCGGTTACGGGGACAGGGCTAACGAGCAGTACTTC; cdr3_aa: CASGYGDRANEQYF
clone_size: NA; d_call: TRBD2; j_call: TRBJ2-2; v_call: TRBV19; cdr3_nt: TGTTTGGTAGCGGGAGGGTTGGGGGAGCTGTTTTTT; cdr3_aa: CLVAGGLGELFF
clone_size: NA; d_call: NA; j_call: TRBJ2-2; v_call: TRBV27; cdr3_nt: TGTGCCAGCAGTTTAGGGTATCCAGTGTTCACCGGGGAGCTGTTTTTT; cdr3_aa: CASSLGYPVFTGELFF
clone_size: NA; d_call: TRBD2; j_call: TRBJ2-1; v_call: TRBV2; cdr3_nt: TGTGCCAGCAGTGAACTAGCGGGGGAGTACAATGAGCAGTTCTTC; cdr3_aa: CASSELAGEYNEQFF
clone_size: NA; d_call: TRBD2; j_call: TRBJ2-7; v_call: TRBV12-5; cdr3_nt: TGTGCTAGTGGTTTGCTTCGACTAGCGGGGTACTACGAGCAGTACTTC; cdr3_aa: CASGLLRLAGYYEQYF
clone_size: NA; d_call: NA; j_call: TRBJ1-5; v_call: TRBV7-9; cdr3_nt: TGTGCCAGCAGCTTAGACAGAACTCTCAATCAGCCCCAGCATTTT; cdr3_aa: CASSLDRTLNQPQHF
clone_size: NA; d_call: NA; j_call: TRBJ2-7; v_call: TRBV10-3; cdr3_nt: TGTGCCATCAGTGAACCAGACTACGGGGGCTCCTACGAGCAGTACTTC; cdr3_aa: CAISEPDYGGSYEQYF
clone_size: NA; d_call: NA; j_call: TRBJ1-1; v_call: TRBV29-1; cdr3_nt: TGCAGCGTTGAAGATGGGGGGGGCACTGAAGCTTTCTTT; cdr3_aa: CSVEDGGGTEAFF
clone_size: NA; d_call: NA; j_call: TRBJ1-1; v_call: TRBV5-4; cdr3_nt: TGTGCCAGCAGCACCCAGAACACTGAAGCTTTCTTT; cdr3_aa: CASSTQNTEAFF
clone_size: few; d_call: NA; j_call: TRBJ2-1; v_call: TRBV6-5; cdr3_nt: TGTGCCAGCAGTTCTTCTAATGAGCAGTTCTTC; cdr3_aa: CASSSSNEQFF
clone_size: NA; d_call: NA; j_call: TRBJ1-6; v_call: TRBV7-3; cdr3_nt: TGTGCCAGCAGCTCAGAGGGGTTCCTCAGCTCCTATAATTCACCCCTCCACTTT; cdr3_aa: CASSSEGFLSSYNSPLHF
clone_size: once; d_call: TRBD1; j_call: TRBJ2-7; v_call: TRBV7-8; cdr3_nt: TGTGCCAGCAGCTTGGGACAGGGGGCTTACGAGCAGTACTTC; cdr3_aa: CASSLGQGAYEQYF
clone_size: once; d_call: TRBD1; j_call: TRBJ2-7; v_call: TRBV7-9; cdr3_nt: TGTGCCAGCAGCAAAAAGGGGACAGTTTACGAGCAGTACTTC; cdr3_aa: CASSKKGTVYEQYF